Described below is a single T cell receptor beta chain sequence and its context. Its matching antigen is unknown. A multiplex PCR was run with 60 Vbeta primers and 13 Jbeta primers. Original processing notes: Approximately 72 million unique TCR beta chains, 9.5 million to 11 million of them shared, were counted by a later analysis. Using immunoSEQ multiplex PCR, the repertoire was profiled, and TCRdb retains in-frame clones only, with some absent. V and J calls and clone size are given by that table; D and trimming were obtained from the DNA. Seen here are about 230,000 clones, around 80% observed once, and the top ten hold 2.5% to 3.5%. This sample was taken from a study of cytomegalovirus exposure and HLA in healthy donors. Study-wide results and caveats: A later analysis reportedly found that, within productive TCRs, an Asian-associated ancestry cluster had fewer N-insertions than the mean observed across the roughly 700 donors. Some highly shared sequence variants likely arose as a pipeline artifact. In a later analysis, across HLA loci, associated TCR counts were highest for DRB1, lowest for HLA-C.

Sequenced input: PBMCs. This clonotype originated in a woman in her sixties in good health and CMV-seropositive.

This CDR3 reads CASSRDYANEQFF. The CDR3 DNA reads TGTGCCAGCAGCCGTGACTATGCCAATGAGCAGTTCTTC. This chain uses TRBV7-9 with TRBJ2-1, with D possibly being TRBD2 (5 bases). This CDR3 has 13 residues. Germline V gene data show CDR1 as SEHNR and CDR2 as FQNEAQ (reference sequence). The V gene lost 5 bases and the J gene lost 6 bases, with 11 bases spanning the gap. The full variable domain, rest sourced from reference TRBV7-9 and TRBJ2-1, is DTGVSQNPRHKITKRGQNVTFRCDPISEHNRLYWYRQTLGQGPEFLTYFQNEAQLEKSRLLSDRFSAERPKGSFSTLEIQRTEQGDSAMYLCASSRDYANEQFFGPGTRLTVL.